This TCR beta chain is drawn from a study of T-cell reconstitution after alpha-beta-depleted transplantation in children. This clonotype was recorded at least ten times. The CDR3 totals 16 residues. Germline V CDR1 and CDR2: SEHNR, FQNEAQ (reference sequence). Trimming shortened V by 2 bases and J by 2 bases, and 12 bases separated the two germline ends. Preparation of the TCRbeta library used unique molecular identifiers. TCRdb independently ran MiXCR on the PCR reads; one entry per CDR3 protein. Among 670,000 or so distinct CDR3 sequences listed, around 12% were seen once. The genes are TRBV7-9 and TRBJ2-2; no clear D. This sample comprised PBMCs, obtained before TCRalphabeta/CD19-depleted stem cell transplant. This TCR was recovered from a girl aged 2 to 9 with congenital amegakaryocytic thrombocytopenia, due to receive a stem cell transplant. CDR3 in DNA: TGTGCCAGCAGCTTATTCCGGAACATTAACACCGGGGAGCTGTTTTTT. Encoded protein: CASSLFRNINTGELFF.